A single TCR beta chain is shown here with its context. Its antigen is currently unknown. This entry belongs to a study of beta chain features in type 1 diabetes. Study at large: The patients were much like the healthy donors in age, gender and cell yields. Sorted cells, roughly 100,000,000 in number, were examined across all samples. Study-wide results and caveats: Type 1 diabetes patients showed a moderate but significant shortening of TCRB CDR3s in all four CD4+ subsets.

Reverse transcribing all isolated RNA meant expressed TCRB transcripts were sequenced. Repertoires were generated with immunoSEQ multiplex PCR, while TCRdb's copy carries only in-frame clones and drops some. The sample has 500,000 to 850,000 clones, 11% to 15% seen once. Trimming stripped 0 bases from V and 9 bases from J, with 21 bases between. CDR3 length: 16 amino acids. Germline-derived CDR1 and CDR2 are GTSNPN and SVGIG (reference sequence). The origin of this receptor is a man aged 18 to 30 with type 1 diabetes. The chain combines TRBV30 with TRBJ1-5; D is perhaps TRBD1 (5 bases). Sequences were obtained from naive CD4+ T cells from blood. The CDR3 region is CAWSVGLQAMRGPQHF. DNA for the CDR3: TGTGCCTGGAGTGTAGGGCTACAGGCCATGAGGGGGCCCCAGCATTTT.